The rows below give T cell receptor beta chains drawn from one sample of a study of T-cell reconstitution after alpha-beta-depleted transplantation in children. TCRdb re-called the PCR reads through MiXCR, storing one row per CDR3 protein. This table has 500,000 to 600,000 distinct CDR3 sequences, over 25% appearing once. The source material was PBMCs from the stem cell graft donor, sampled from the stem cell graft. The receptors shown here come from a human donor who donated a stem cell graft to a child with aplastic anemia. CDR3s include the opening cysteine and the closing phenylalanine or tryptophan. The order of the fields is J gene, CDR3 length, clone size, D gene, V gene, CDR3 DNA, CDR3 protein. A D gene is named only where the DNA matches it firmly. Only some rows state a clone size, as once, few, many or a class for expanded clones.

J gene: TRBJ2-3; CDR3 length: 15; clone size: few; D gene: TRBD1; V gene: TRBV6-2/TRBV6-3; CDR3 DNA: TGTGCCAGCACCCAGAGAGGGGGCCGGGGAGATACGCAGTATTTT; CDR3 protein: CASTQRGGRGDTQYF
J gene: TRBJ2-1; CDR3 length: 16; clone size: NA; D gene: NA; V gene: TRBV5-1; CDR3 DNA: TGCGCCAGCAGCTTGGCCGGGAGACCCTCCTACAATGAGCAGTTCTTC; CDR3 protein: CASSLAGRPSYNEQFF
J gene: TRBJ1-1; CDR3 length: 13; clone size: NA; D gene: TRBD1; V gene: TRBV10-3; CDR3 DNA: TGTGCCATCAGCCAGACAGGGAGGACTGAAGCTTTCTTT; CDR3 protein: CAISQTGRTEAFF
J gene: TRBJ2-5; CDR3 length: 14; clone size: NA; D gene: NA; V gene: TRBV29-1; CDR3 DNA: TGCAGCGTTGGAGGGGACACCCGAGGGGAGACCCAGTACTTC; CDR3 protein: CSVGGDTRGETQYF
J gene: TRBJ2-2; CDR3 length: 15; clone size: NA; D gene: NA; V gene: TRBV5-6; CDR3 DNA: TGTGCCAGCAGTTGGGGCCAGGGGAGCGCCGGGGAGCTGTTTTTT; CDR3 protein: CASSWGQGSAGELFF
J gene: TRBJ2-1; CDR3 length: 15; clone size: NA; D gene: NA; V gene: TRBV24-1; CDR3 DNA: TGTGCCACCAGTGATTTGGCGGTGACCACCAGTGAGCAGTTCTTC; CDR3 protein: CATSDLAVTTSEQFF
J gene: TRBJ2-7; CDR3 length: 15; clone size: NA; D gene: NA; V gene: TRBV7-3; CDR3 DNA: TGTGCCAGCAGCTTAATTTGGGGTACGGCCTACGAGCAGTACTTC; CDR3 protein: CASSLIWGTAYEQYF
J gene: TRBJ2-4; CDR3 length: 18; clone size: few; D gene: TRBD2; V gene: TRBV28; CDR3 DNA: TGTGCCAGCAGTTTCGCCCTAGCGGGAGGACGAGCCAAAAACATTCAGTACTTC; CDR3 protein: CASSFALAGGRAKNIQYF
J gene: TRBJ2-3; CDR3 length: 14; clone size: NA; D gene: NA; V gene: TRBV28; CDR3 DNA: TGTGCCAGCAGAAAGCGAGGGTCCACAGATACGCAGTATTTT; CDR3 protein: CASRKRGSTDTQYF
J gene: TRBJ2-7; CDR3 length: 11; clone size: NA; D gene: NA; V gene: TRBV10-3; CDR3 DNA: TGTGCCATCAAAGGGGGGCAGGAGCAGTACTTC; CDR3 protein: CAIKGGQEQYF
J gene: TRBJ2-7; CDR3 length: 14; clone size: few; D gene: NA; V gene: TRBV9; CDR3 DNA: TGTGCCAGCAGCGCCGGTTATGGGTCCTACGAGCAGTACTTC; CDR3 protein: CASSAGYGSYEQYF
J gene: TRBJ2-3; CDR3 length: 16; clone size: NA; D gene: TRBD2; V gene: TRBV7-2; CDR3 DNA: TGTGCCAGCAGCTCAAGGACTAGCGGGAGTATAGATACGCAGTATTTT; CDR3 protein: CASSSRTSGSIDTQYF
J gene: TRBJ1-1; CDR3 length: 17; clone size: NA; D gene: NA; V gene: TRBV19; CDR3 DNA: TGTGCCAGTAGTATATCCGGGGGCGTCCGGGTGAACACTGAAGCTTTCTTT; CDR3 protein: CASSISGGVRVNTEAFF
J gene: TRBJ2-1; CDR3 length: 15; clone size: few; D gene: NA; V gene: TRBV29-1; CDR3 DNA: TGCAGCGTTGAACTTCCAGCGGGTATAGAGGGTGAGCAGTTCTTC; CDR3 protein: CSVELPAGIEGEQFF
J gene: TRBJ2-3; CDR3 length: 14; clone size: few; D gene: TRBD1; V gene: TRBV29-1; CDR3 DNA: TGCAGCGTTGGGGCAGGGGGAAGCACAGATACGCAGTATTTT; CDR3 protein: CSVGAGGSTDTQYF
J gene: TRBJ1-1; CDR3 length: 13; clone size: few; D gene: TRBD1; V gene: TRBV5-1; CDR3 DNA: TGCGCCAGCAGCTTGAGGGACAGGGGCGAAGCTTTCTTT; CDR3 protein: CASSLRDRGEAFF
J gene: TRBJ2-3; CDR3 length: 14; clone size: NA; D gene: TRBD2; V gene: TRBV20-1; CDR3 DNA: TGCAGTGCTAGCAGGCGGGAGGGAACAGATACGCAGTATTTT; CDR3 protein: CSASRREGTDTQYF
J gene: TRBJ2-7; CDR3 length: 15; clone size: NA; D gene: NA; V gene: TRBV12-3/TRBV12-4; CDR3 DNA: TGTGCCAGCAGTAACAAAATGGGGTTCTCCTACGAGCAGTACTTC; CDR3 protein: CASSNKMGFSYEQYF
J gene: TRBJ2-5; CDR3 length: 13; clone size: NA; D gene: NA; V gene: TRBV9; CDR3 DNA: TGTGCCAGCAGCGTAAGGGGCCAAGAGACCCAGTACTTC; CDR3 protein: CASSVRGQETQYF
J gene: TRBJ2-4; CDR3 length: 16; clone size: NA; D gene: NA; V gene: TRBV6-1; CDR3 DNA: TGTGCCAGCAGTGCCGCCGGTCCGCTAGCCAAAAACATTCAGTACTTC; CDR3 protein: CASSAAGPLAKNIQYF
J gene: TRBJ2-7; CDR3 length: 15; clone size: few; D gene: NA; V gene: TRBV20-1; CDR3 DNA: TGCAGTGCTAGACTATTCGGGGAGTCAATTTACGAGCAGTACTTC; CDR3 protein: CSARLFGESIYEQYF
J gene: TRBJ2-5; CDR3 length: 17; clone size: NA; D gene: NA; V gene: TRBV9; CDR3 DNA: TGTGCCAGCAGCGTCTCGCGAGACCGGGCCCACCAAGAGACCCAGTACTTC; CDR3 protein: CASSVSRDRAHQETQYF
J gene: TRBJ2-3; CDR3 length: 16; clone size: NA; D gene: TRBD2; V gene: TRBV7-2; CDR3 DNA: TGTGCCAGCAGCACTACAAGCGGGAGGGCCCCAGATACGCAGTATTTT; CDR3 protein: CASSTTSGRAPDTQYF
J gene: TRBJ1-5; CDR3 length: 15; clone size: few; D gene: NA; V gene: TRBV9; CDR3 DNA: TGTGCCAGCAGCGTAGGACAGGATAGCAATCAGCCCCAGCATTTT; CDR3 protein: CASSVGQDSNQPQHF
J gene: TRBJ2-5; CDR3 length: 14; clone size: few; D gene: NA; V gene: TRBV27; CDR3 DNA: TGTGCCAGCAGTTTTCTGGATCAGCAAGAGACCCAGTACTTC; CDR3 protein: CASSFLDQQETQYF
J gene: TRBJ2-1; CDR3 length: 12; clone size: NA; D gene: TRBD1; V gene: TRBV5-6; CDR3 DNA: TGTGCCAGCAGCTTGGAGCCGACAGGGACCCTCTTC; CDR3 protein: CASSLEPTGTLF
J gene: TRBJ1-1; CDR3 length: 15; clone size: few; D gene: NA; V gene: TRBV7-2; CDR3 DNA: TGTGCCAGCAGCGCCCCAGGGGAAGGTAACACTGAAGCTTTCTTT; CDR3 protein: CASSAPGEGNTEAFF
J gene: TRBJ1-5; CDR3 length: 17; clone size: NA; D gene: NA; V gene: TRBV12-3/TRBV12-4; CDR3 DNA: TGTGCCAGCAGTTTCGGTCTACTTCCTGGATTCAATCAGCCCCAGCATTTT; CDR3 protein: CASSFGLLPGFNQPQHF
J gene: TRBJ2-1; CDR3 length: 14; clone size: NA; D gene: NA; V gene: TRBV20-1; CDR3 DNA: TGCAGTGCTAGTAGGGGTACATCATACAATGAGCAGTTCTTC; CDR3 protein: CSASRGTSYNEQFF
J gene: TRBJ2-3; CDR3 length: 15; clone size: few; D gene: NA; V gene: TRBV7-3; CDR3 DNA: TGTGCCAGCAGCTTGAGAGGCGGTGGTCCAGATACGCAGTATTTT; CDR3 protein: CASSLRGGGPDTQYF
J gene: TRBJ1-3; CDR3 length: 14; clone size: NA; D gene: NA; V gene: TRBV20-1; CDR3 DNA: TGCAGTGCTAGAGATACGTACTCTGGAAACACCATATATTTT; CDR3 protein: CSARDTYSGNTIYF
J gene: TRBJ1-5; CDR3 length: 13; clone size: NA; D gene: NA; V gene: TRBV20-1; CDR3 DNA: TGCAGTGCTAGGGGGTTCGGGGATCAGCCCCAGCATTTT; CDR3 protein: CSARGFGDQPQHF
J gene: TRBJ2-3; CDR3 length: 17; clone size: NA; D gene: TRBD2; V gene: TRBV7-6; CDR3 DNA: TGTGCCAGCAGCTTAGGGGGACTAGCGGGAGCCGCAGATACGCAGTATTTT; CDR3 protein: CASSLGGLAGAADTQYF
J gene: TRBJ2-1; CDR3 length: 17; clone size: NA; D gene: TRBD2; V gene: TRBV7-9; CDR3 DNA: TGTGCCGGACGAGAGCCGGCTAGCGGGAGGGCCTTCAATGAGCAGTTCTTC; CDR3 protein: CAGREPASGRAFNEQFF
J gene: TRBJ2-1; CDR3 length: 16; clone size: NA; D gene: NA; V gene: TRBV12-3/TRBV12-4; CDR3 DNA: TGTGCCAGCAGTCAACTAGCCCCAGACTCCTACAATGAGCAGTTCTTC; CDR3 protein: CASSQLAPDSYNEQFF